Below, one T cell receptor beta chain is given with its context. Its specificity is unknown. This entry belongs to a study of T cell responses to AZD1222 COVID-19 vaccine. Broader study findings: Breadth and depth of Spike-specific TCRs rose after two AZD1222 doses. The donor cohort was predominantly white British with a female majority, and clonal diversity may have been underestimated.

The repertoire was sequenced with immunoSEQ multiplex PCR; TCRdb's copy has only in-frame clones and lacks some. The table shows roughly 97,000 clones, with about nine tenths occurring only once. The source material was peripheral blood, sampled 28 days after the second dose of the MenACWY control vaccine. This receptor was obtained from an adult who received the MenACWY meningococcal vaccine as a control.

In DNA, the CDR3 is TGTGCCAGCAGCGCGGCCGGGGCCGGGGGGGAAAAACTGTTTTTT. Translating it yields CASSAAGAGGEKLFF. This chain connects TRBV28 to TRBJ1-4; D possibly corresponds to TRBD1 (5 bases). This CDR3 comprises 15 residues. V lost 6 bases, J lost 8 bases, and 19 bases lay in between. Germline CDR1 MDHEN, CDR2 SYDVKM.